This T cell receptor (beta chain) is drawn from a study of blood T cells in healthy people across ages. Study overall: About one barcoded beta molecule per two T cells was the capture yield of template switching.

The authors ran a second PCR of 7 to 11 cycles using a sample-barcoded 5' primer and a J-beta primer mix. No fewer than 2.5 million CDR3-containing paired-end reads came from each sample. One entry per CDR3 protein results from TCRdb running MiXCR on the 5' RACE reads. The sample yields 600,000 to 800,000 distinct CDR3 sequences, 20% to 25% seen once. The germline V and J ends were trimmed by 5 bases and 1 base, with 14 bases remaining between them. The germline V gene encodes CDR1 DFQATT and CDR2 SNEGSKA (reference sequence). This CDR3 has 14 amino acids. General study points: A roughly linear fall in TCR beta diversity per million T cells was seen with increasing age.

A note on this clonotype: Its specificity is not known.

Every sample gave at least 5 micrograms of total RNA when it was extracted. The specimen was blood. The chain couples TRBV20-1 to TRBJ1-1; D gene unclear. The origin of this receptor is a man aged 65 to 79 in good health. The CDR3 region has the DNA TGCAGTGCTGCCGGAGGGCTTACGAACACTGAAGCTTTCTTT. Amino acid sequence: CSAAGGLTNTEAFF.